The 16 T cell receptor beta chains reported below all come from one sample, sequenced in a study of cytomegalovirus exposure and HLA in healthy donors. TCRdb's table, derived via immunoSEQ multiplex PCR, lists solely in-frame clones and lacks some. The table records 200,000 or so clones, roughly 84% of them present only once. The sequenced sample was PBMCs. The receptors stem from a woman younger than 35 in good health and CMV-seropositive.

A few counts support this clone. The rearrangement uses TRBV21-1 and TRBJ2-7; the DNA was not used to check the table's D call, TRBD2. TRBV21-1 is noted as a pseudogene. The CDR3 is made up of 17 amino acids. DNA for the CDR3: TGTGCCAGCAGCAAAGAAATACTAGCGGGCCCAGGGTACGAGCAGTACTTC. Translation: CASSKEILAGPGYEQYF.

The chain carries TRBV11-2 and TRBJ1-2; D may be TRBD1 (5 bases). The germline V gene encodes CDR1 SGHAT and CDR2 FQNNGV. Between the trimmed V and J ends, which lost 2 bases and 5 bases, there was a span of 9 bases. This CDR3 is 13 amino acids long. CDR3 in amino acids: CASSLSRAYGYTF. CDR3 DNA: TGTGCCAGCAGCTTAAGCAGGGCGTATGGCTACACCTTC.

The chain carries TRBV9 and TRBJ2-2; a weak D match, TRBD2 (5 bases). Between the trimmed V and J ends, which lost 1 base and 5 bases, there was a span of 12 bases. The CDR3 extends over 15 amino acids. The germline V gene has CDR1 SGDLS and CDR2 YYNGEE. In DNA, the CDR3 is TGTGCCAGCAGCGTACCGGACTTAGCGACCGGGGAGCTGTTTTTT. It translates to CASSVPDLATGELFF.

This clone was detected only a few times. This chain uses TRBV29-1 with TRBJ2-5, with 13 bases matching TRBD2. Unmatched junction bases numbered 6, after V lost 7 bases and J lost 4 bases. This CDR3 is built from 14 residues. Germline values: CDR1 SQVTM, CDR2 ANQGSEA. The CDR3 is CSAGLAGVTETQYF. In DNA, the CDR3 is TGCAGCGCAGGACTAGCGGGAGTTACAGAGACCCAGTACTTC. Drawing the rest from reference TRBV29-1 and TRBJ2-5, the complete variable domain is SAVISQKPSRDICQRGTSLTIQCQVDSQVTMMFWYRQQPGQSLTLIATANQGSEATYESGFVIDKFPISRPNLTFSTLTVSNMSPEDSSIYLCSAGLAGVTETQYFGPGTRLLVL.

The table lists this clone with a count of one. The chain couples TRBV28 to TRBJ1-5; tentative D call: TRBD1 (6 bases). CDR3 length equals 15 residues. Trimming took 6 bases from V and 0 from J, leaving 12 bases between them. Germline values: CDR1 MDHEN, CDR2 SYDVKM. The DNA for the CDR3 is TGTGCCAGCAGGCTTGGGACACTTAGCAATCAGCCCCAGCATTTT. As protein: CASRLGTLSNQPQHF.

This chain uses TRBV4-2 with TRBJ2-7, with D possibly being TRBD2 (6 bases). CDR1 LGHNA and CDR2 YNFKEQ come from the germline V gene. V was pared by 2 bases and J by 3 bases, with 14 bases between. This CDR3 has 15 amino acids. The CDR3 DNA reads TGTGCCAGCAGCCAATGGGCGGGACTTGACTACGAGCAGTACTTC. Encoded protein: CASSQWAGLDYEQYF.

The chain is built from TRBV27 and TRBJ2-3; 7 bases fit TRBD1. The ends lost 2 bases at V and 8 bases at J; junction bases unmatched: 10. The CDR3 has 15 amino acids. Germline-derived CDR1 and CDR2 are MNHEY and SMNVEV (reference sequence). The DNA of the CDR3 is TGTGCCAGCAGTTTAGGTCGGCAGGGGGTTGGTACGCAGTATTTT. Translated: CASSLGRQGVGTQYF.

J is TRBJ2-1 and V is TRBV27; 10 bases fit TRBD2. The V gene's germline CDR1 is MNHEY and CDR2 SMNVEV (reference sequence). The CDR3 contains 13 residues. V was clipped by 8 bases and J by 4 bases; unmatched bases: 2. The CDR3 region is CASGLAVYNEQFF. CDR3 nucleotide sequence: TGTGCCAGCGGACTAGCGGTATACAATGAGCAGTTCTTC.

The chain couples TRBV27 to TRBJ2-5; TRBD2 agrees at 7 bases. Trimming took 5 bases from V and 5 from J; bases not matched to a gene: 2. Germline V CDR1 and CDR2: MNHEY, SMNVEV (reference sequence). The CDR3 is 12 residues long. The CDR3 sequence is CASSPGGETQYF. The CDR3 nucleotides read TGTGCCAGCAGTCCCGGGGGGGAGACCCAGTACTTC.

This chain uses TRBV29-1 with TRBJ1-2; 7 positions agree with TRBD1. Germline values: CDR1 SQVTM, CDR2 ANQGSEA. There are 15 residues in the CDR3. V was pared by 1 base and J by 4 bases, with 9 bases of the junction left unmatched. The CDR3 loop reads CSVEGGTARGYGYTF. The DNA of the CDR3 is TGCAGCGTTGAAGGGGGGACAGCCCGGGGCTATGGCTACACCTTC.

The V call is TRBV7-2, the J call TRBJ2-7, with 7 bases lining up with TRBD1. Per the germline V gene, CDR1 is SGHTA and CDR2 is FQGNSA. J was trimmed by 6 bases and V by 1 base; bases with no gene match: 9. There are 15 residues in the CDR3. CDR3 nucleotide sequence: TGTGCCAGCAGCTTAGTAGGGACAGAGTCCCCCGAGCAGTACTTC. Translation: CASSLVGTESPEQYF. Together with reference TRBV7-2 and TRBJ2-7, the CDR3 gives the full variable domain: GAGVSQSPSNKVTEKGKDVELRCDPISGHTALYWYRQSLGQGLEFLIYFQGNSAPDKSGLPSDRFSAERTGGSVSTLTIQRTQQEDSAVYLCASSLVGTESPEQYFGPGTRLTVT.

V is TRBV11-2 and J is TRBJ1-5; 7 bases map to TRBD1. Germline CDR1 and CDR2: SGHAT and FQNNGV. This CDR3 region has 15 residues. J lost 4 bases, V lost 5 bases, and 8 bases had no gene match. The chain's CDR3 is CASSQSGTVNQPQHF. In nucleotides, the CDR3 is TGTGCCAGCAGCCAATCGGGGACAGTGAATCAGCCCCAGCATTTT.

The gene calls are TRBV19 and TRBJ2-1; D may be TRBD1 (8 bases). This CDR3 comprises 16 residues. Germline lookup yields CDR1 LNHDA and CDR2 SQIVND (reference sequence). Trimming shortened V by 7 bases and J by 1 base, and 17 bases separated the two germline ends. The CDR3 is CASTLTGEGSYNEQFF. Here the CDR3 DNA reads TGTGCCAGTACCCTGACAGGGGAGGGGTCCTACAATGAGCAGTTCTTC.

The V and J genes are TRBV19 and TRBJ2-7, with D tentatively TRBD2 (5 bases). V dropped 4 bases and J dropped 1 base, with 8 bases sitting between them. The V gene's germline CDR1 is LNHDA and CDR2 SQIVND (reference sequence). CDR3 length: 13 amino acids. The CDR3 nucleotides read TGTGCCAGTAGTACGGACTTTTCCTACGAGCAGTACTTC. Protein product: CASSTDFSYEQYF.

CDR3 protein: CASSENMGELFF. Here the CDR3 DNA reads TGTGCCAGCAGTGAAAATATGGGGGAGCTGTTTTTT. The rearrangement joins TRBV6-1 to TRBJ2-2; no clear D. V gave up 2 bases and J gave up 8 bases, with 6 bases separating them. Germline V gene data show CDR1 as MNHNS and CDR2 as SASEGT. The CDR3 has 12 amino acids.

This rearrangement joins TRBV19 to TRBJ1-2; 7 nucleotides agree with TRBD1. V was clipped by 3 bases and J by 2 bases; unmatched bases: 12. The V gene's germline CDR1 is LNHDA and CDR2 SQIVND (reference sequence). The CDR3 loop spans 17 amino acids. Here the CDR3 reads CASSISGTDLINYGYTF. The CDR3 bases are TGTGCCAGTAGTATCTCCGGGACAGATTTAATCAACTATGGCTACACCTTC.